One and the same sample provided the 18 T cell receptor beta chains below, sequenced in a study of neurological immune-mediated disorders. MiXCR was run by TCRdb on the 5' RACE reads, yielding one entry per CDR3 protein. The data contain around 53,000 distinct CDR3 sequences, 6.5% to 8.5% of them singletons. The time point denotes: longitudinal time-point 3. What was sequenced was PBMCs. The receptors derive from a woman aged 40 to 49 in good health.

This clonotype was recorded at least ten times. This rearrangement joins TRBV20-1 to TRBJ2-1; TRBD2 matches at 11 bases. Germline CDR1 reads DFQATT; CDR2 reads SNEGSKA (reference sequence). V shed 6 bases, J shed 0 bases, and the junction held 13 bases outside the gene matches. This CDR3 spans 18 amino acids. CDR3 sequence (DNA): TGCAGTGCCCCCGCGGCTAGCGGGAGGAAAAGCTCCTACAATGAGCAGTTCTTC. It encodes CSAPAASGRKSSYNEQFF.

In its sample, this clonotype was seen many times. The gene calls are TRBV7-8 and TRBJ2-7; TRBD2 agrees at 12 bases. Germline values: CDR1 SGHVS, CDR2 FQNEAQ. V lost 5 bases to trimming and J lost 4 bases; unmatched junction nucleotides: 9. This CDR3 region has 16 residues. CDR3 DNA: TGTGCCAGCAGCGCCGTCCCTAGCGGGGGGGCGTACGAGCAGTACTTC. This codes for CASSAVPSGGAYEQYF.

This clonotype was detected many times. This chain joins TRBV6-2 or TRBV6-3 and TRBJ2-1, with 10 positions matching TRBD1. The V segment lost 3 bases and the J segment 4 bases; nucleotides outside the gene matches: 9. In germline, CDR1 is MNHEY, CDR2 SVGEGT. The CDR3 consists of 17 residues. This chain's CDR3 is CASSYSPPGQGYNEQFF. The CDR3 nucleotides are TGTGCCAGCAGTTATAGCCCGCCGGGACAGGGGTACAATGAGCAGTTCTTC.

This clonotype came up many times. V gene TRBV5-1 combines with J gene TRBJ2-3; perhaps D is TRBD1 or TRBD2 (5 bases each). The germline CDR1 and CDR2 sequences are SGHRS and YFSETQ. Trimming cost V 4 bases and J 7 bases, with 22 bases left between them. The length of the CDR3 is 16 residues. The CDR3 region has the DNA TGCGCCAGCAGCGGTAGAGGGGTCGGGACGCCCCATACGCAGTATTTT. This gives the protein CASSGRGVGTPHTQYF.

This clonotype has ten or more counts. This chain joins TRBV10-3 and TRBJ2-7; the D call may be TRBD1 or TRBD2 (5 bases each). Germline V gene lookup returns CDR1 ENHRY and CDR2 SYGVKD. This CDR3 comprises 14 residues. The V gene lost 10 bases and the J gene lost 0 bases, with 16 bases spanning the gap. This chain's CDR3 is CATRGVGSSYEQYF. CDR3 DNA sequence: TGTGCCACCCGAGGGGTTGGGAGCTCCTACGAGCAGTACTTC.

This clonotype occurred a few times. V usage is TRBV5-6 and J usage is TRBJ1-1; a possible D gene is TRBD1 (5 bases). The V gene's germline CDR1 is SGHDT and CDR2 YYEEEE. The length of the CDR3 is 15 residues. V was shortened by 0 bases and J by 0 bases, with 9 bases between the two germline ends. The CDR3 bases are TGTGCCAGCAGCTTGGCCGGGGGTGTGAACACTGAAGCTTTCTTT. It is translated as CASSLAGGVNTEAFF.

This clonotype showed up just a few times. V gene TRBV19 combines with J gene TRBJ1-2; D not certain. Trimming removed 8 bases at V and 8 bases at J, with 18 bases between. Germline V gene data show CDR1 as LNHDA and CDR2 as SQIVND (reference sequence). The CDR3 loop spans 13 amino acids. The CDR3 coding sequence is TGTGCCAGTTACCGCTCCCCGGGGATCGGCTACACCTTC. Residues: CASYRSPGIGYTF. Complete variable domain (other parts from reference TRBV19 and TRBJ1-2): DGGITQSPKYLFRKEGQNVTLSCEQNLNHDAMYWYRQDPGQGLRLIYYSQIVNDFQKGDIAEGYSVSREKKESFPLTVTSAQKNPTAFYLCASYRSPGIGYTFGSGTRLTVV.

Many counts were recorded for this clonotype. One end of the junction varies from germline; a read error may be responsible. This chain connects TRBV6-1 to TRBJ2-2, with D tentatively TRBD1 (5 bases). Germline CDR1 reads MNHNS; CDR2 reads SASEGT. This CDR3 spans 11 amino acids. CDR3 sequence (DNA): TGTGCCGGCAGGGTTGCCGGGGAGCTGTTTTTT. Translating it yields CAGRVAGELFF.

This clonotype has just a few counts. V and J are TRBV5-1 and TRBJ1-2; D possibly corresponds to TRBD1 (6 bases). Per the germline V gene, CDR1 is SGHRS and CDR2 is YFSETQ. The CDR3 has 13 amino acids. Trimming shortened V by 0 bases and J by 7 bases, and 10 bases separated the two germline ends. The CDR3 nucleotides are TGCGCCAGCAGCTTGGACAGGGAAGCTGGCTACACCTTC. This encodes CASSLDREAGYTF.

This clonotype was seen at least ten times. The rearrangement links TRBV9 to TRBJ1-2; D ambiguous. V shed 0 bases and J shed 6 bases, with 18 bases lying between them. The CDR3 is 16 amino acids. Germline-derived CDR1 and CDR2 are SGDLS and YYNGEE. CDR3 amino acids: CASSVDPKLAANGYTF. CDR3 DNA sequence: TGTGCCAGCAGCGTAGACCCCAAGTTGGCAGCGAATGGCTACACCTTC.

To note about this clonotype: A much larger clone differs by one base, so this may be a read error. The chain employs TRBV29-1 and TRBJ1-2, with D uncertain. V dropped 3 bases and J dropped 4 bases, with 12 bases sitting between them. Germline CDR1 SQVTM, CDR2 ANQGSEA. The CDR3 sequence is 13 residues long. The CDR3, as DNA: TGCAGCGTTGAGGCGGGCAGCTCCTATGGCTACACCTTC. It yields the protein CSVEAGSSYGYTF.

This clonotype was picked up many times. DNA for the CDR3: TGCGCCAGCAGCCCCGGGACAGGGGGAACAGATACGCAGTATTTT. It is translated as CASSPGTGGTDTQYF. This chain links TRBV5-1 with TRBJ2-3; TRBD1 aligns across 11 bases. Germline assignment: CDR1 SGHRS and CDR2 YFSETQ. V dropped 4 bases and J dropped 3; count of bases not matched to a gene: 4. This CDR3 region has 15 residues.

This clonotype was detected many times. The chain joins TRBV12-3 or TRBV12-4 to TRBJ1-2; TRBD1 matches 8 bases. Trimming cost V 7 bases and J 5 bases; bases outside gene matches: 6. The CDR3 spans 13 residues. DNA of the CDR3: TGTGCCAGCACGACAGGGGCAGGATATGGCTACACCTTC. Amino acid sequence: CASTTGAGYGYTF.

In its sample, this clonotype was seen many times. The chain combines TRBV5-1 with TRBJ2-7; 15 bases agree with TRBD2. CDR1 and CDR2 (germline): SGHRS, YFSETQ. The J segment lost 4 bases and the V segment lost 1 base, leaving 3 bases of the junction unmatched. The CDR3 contains 16 residues. The CDR3: CASSLPGTSGRYEQYF. The DNA of the CDR3 is TGCGCCAGCAGCTTGCCCGGGACTAGCGGGAGGTACGAGCAGTACTTC.

This clonotype was counted ten times or more. CDR3 sequence: CAISDLNEQFF. The CDR3, as DNA: TGTGCCATCAGTGACCTTAATGAGCAGTTCTTC. V is TRBV10-3 and J is TRBJ2-1; D remains unclear. The germline V gene encodes CDR1 ENHRY and CDR2 SYGVKD. This CDR3 is built from 11 residues. Trimming removed 3 bases at V and 7 bases at J, with 4 bases between.

This clonotype was counted ten times or more. This chain connects TRBV7-2 to TRBJ1-2, with TRBD1 identical over 7 bases. V dropped 2 bases and J dropped 0; count of bases not matched to a gene: 3. CDR1 is SGHTA and CDR2 is FQGNSA in the germline V gene. The CDR3 is made up of 15 amino acids. The CDR3 coding sequence is TGTGCCAGCAGCTTATGGCAGGGGGCTAACTATGGCTACACCTTC. Residues: CASSLWQGANYGYTF.

This clonotype was observed a handful of times. The chain employs TRBV4-1 and TRBJ2-5; 15 nucleotides line up with TRBD2. The CDR3 runs 21 residues. Germline CDR1 is MGHRA and CDR2 is YSYEKL. The trim removed 3 bases at V and 1 base at J, leaving 15 bases unmatched. DNA of the CDR3: TGCGCCAGCAGCCATCTAGGACTAGCGGGGGGGAGACGCCCATCCCAAGAGACCCAGTACTTC. It translates to CASSHLGLAGGRRPSQETQYF.

Ten or more counts support this clonotype. The genes are TRBV15 and TRBJ2-1, with TRBD2 matching over 8 bases. This CDR3 region has 16 residues. Germline values: CDR1 LNHNV, CDR2 YYDKDF (reference sequence). The junction had 7 bases not matched to a gene; V was cut back by 0 bases and J by 6 bases. This chain's CDR3 is CATSREPSGGSNEQFF. The DNA of the CDR3 is TGTGCCACCAGCAGAGAACCCAGCGGGGGATCCAATGAGCAGTTCTTC. Variable domain in full (rest from reference TRBV15 and TRBJ2-1): DAMVIQNPRYQVTQFGKPVTLSCSQTLNHNVMYWYQQKSSQAPKLLFHYYDKDFNNEADTPDNFQSRRPNTSFCFLDIRSPGLGDTAMYLCATSREPSGGSNEQFFGPGTRLTVL.